The entry below describes one T cell receptor (beta chain). Its target is not known. The data originate from a study of CD8 T cells in Susac syndrome. The CDR3 is 14 amino acids. V was clipped by 4 bases and J by 5 bases; unmatched bases: 8. The germline V gene encodes CDR1 SGHRS and CDR2 YFSETQ. The study sequenced TCR beta in blood CD8+ and CD4+ T cells. cDNA came from around 0.5 to 1 ug RNA primed by random hexamers. Multiplex immunoSEQ PCR targeted 54 Vbeta and 13 Jbeta TCR beta segments. TCRdb reprocessed the immunoSEQ multiplex PCR reads via MiXCR and lists one record per CDR3 protein. The table records 210,000 or so distinct CDR3 sequences, around 93% of them present only once. Study-wide results and limits: CD4+ T cell repertoires in Susac syndrome exhibited no evidence of clonal expansion.

The chain is built from TRBV5-1 and TRBJ2-7; 8 bases align to TRBD1. The sequence was obtained from a human donor with Susac syndrome. The sequencing input was CD4+ T cells from PBMCs. The DNA of the CDR3 is TGCGCCAGCAGCCCCACCCCAGGGGGCCACGAGCAGTACTTC. Translation gives CASSPTPGGHEQYF.